A selection of T cell receptor beta chains follows, all from one sample in a study of identical twins. TCRdb re-derived calls from the 5' RACE reads in MiXCR, one entry per CDR3 protein. The sample includes approximately 620,000 distinct CDR3 sequences, over 8.5% of them seen just once. Separately, the same data were catalogued under a study of yellow fever vaccine responses in identical twins.

The sequencing input was PBMCs. These receptor sequences come from a woman aged 18 to 35 in good health. CDR3s leave out the opening cysteine and the closing phenylalanine or tryptophan. Fields, in order: CDR3 protein, J gene, V gene.

ASTGTSGGRYNEQF,TRBJ2-1,TRBV12-3/TRBV12-4
ASSSRGLYGYT,TRBJ1-2,TRBV28
ASSLVWTSSGTQY,TRBJ2-3,TRBV12-3/TRBV12-4
ASSQDRLAGGNEQY,TRBJ2-7,TRBV3-1
ASSPAPGAYEQY,TRBJ2-7,TRBV5-1
ASSVLAGGGTGELF,TRBJ2-2,TRBV2
AIRNTGEGQPQH,TRBJ1-5,TRBV10-3
ASSSRGGETQY,TRBJ2-5,TRBV7-9
ASSSRKDEQF,TRBJ2-1,TRBV6-6
ASSQVGEPDTQY,TRBJ2-3,TRBV3-1
ASSPGDAGANVLT,TRBJ2-6,TRBV7-9
ASSVGSKQETQY,TRBJ2-5,TRBV7-3
ASSYSGTAQETQY,TRBJ2-5,TRBV7-2
ASSFLTPTQETQY,TRBJ2-5,TRBV12-3/TRBV12-4
ASSPSLLAGETNTGELF,TRBJ2-2,TRBV4-2
ASIPPWGEAGGLHEQY,TRBJ2-7,TRBV28
SVDSSGGFVDTQY,TRBJ2-3,TRBV29-1
ASSLRHHSNQPQH,TRBJ1-5,TRBV12-3/TRBV12-4
ASSLAGVGANVLT,TRBJ2-6,TRBV5-1
ASSETLAGGSEQY,TRBJ2-7,TRBV2
SATDKVLSDTQY,TRBJ2-3,TRBV20-1
ASSESGTSGFQETQY,TRBJ2-5,TRBV10-2
ASSQAGTGYEAF,TRBJ1-1,TRBV4-1
ASSQHSPGQGYEQY,TRBJ2-7,TRBV4-3
ASSLVGEDTQY,TRBJ2-3,TRBV5-1
ASSHLENVETQY,TRBJ2-5,TRBV4-1
ASSLVAIGTTGDEQY,TRBJ2-7,TRBV5-1
ASSLAPKNGYT,TRBJ1-2,TRBV5-1
ASSKRQGVSEQY,TRBJ2-7,TRBV19
ASKLNAAANTEAF,TRBJ1-1,TRBV12-3/TRBV12-4
ASSSGLAYTGELF,TRBJ2-2,TRBV5-1
ASSLRNPTNRQETQY,TRBJ2-5,TRBV27
SARDFGQKSNTGELF,TRBJ2-2,TRBV20-1
SGQFGAQETQY,TRBJ2-5,TRBV29-1
ASSLIPGNEQF,TRBJ2-1,TRBV12-3/TRBV12-4
ASSFRTGWDTQY,TRBJ2-3,TRBV5-1
ASSWGVAASYEQY,TRBJ2-7,TRBV11-2
SAPPQGGSSEQY,TRBJ2-7,TRBV20-1
ASSEGVEQY,TRBJ2-7,TRBV11-2
ASSLALAGGELF,TRBJ2-2,TRBV5-1
ASSFLPGVVTDTQY,TRBJ2-3,TRBV5-5
SARFGTLTDTQY,TRBJ2-3,TRBV20-1
AISDGTAAWDEQF,TRBJ2-1,TRBV10-3
ASRSGGASAKNIQY,TRBJ2-4,TRBV5-1
AISTAGGPHNEQF,TRBJ2-1,TRBV10-3
SARERGEDTQY,TRBJ2-3,TRBV20-1
ASSPGFSPRVDIQY,TRBJ2-4,TRBV7-2
ASSHRAESSTDTQY,TRBJ2-3,TRBV9
ASSQIPQGNYGYT,TRBJ1-2,TRBV28